This T cell receptor (beta chain) was captured in a study of blood T cells in healthy people across ages. Findings of the study overall: Expanded clonotype shifts may have been confounded, as the donors had an unknown CMV status. Diversity of TCR beta per million T cells declined in a roughly linear way with age.

It was with a sample-barcoded 5' primer and a J-beta primer mix that a second PCR of about 6 to 12 cycles was run. TCRdb re-called the 5' RACE reads with MiXCR, one entry per CDR3 protein. The sample lists roughly 1,500,000 distinct CDR3 sequences; approximately 32% were seen once. This clonotype was observed a handful of times. What it recognizes is unknown. CDR3 size: 14 residues. The V end was cut by 2 bases, the J end by 1 base, with 8 bases between. CDR1 and CDR2 from the germline V gene are MNHEY and SVGAGI. The sequence derives from a young woman in good health. The sample consisted of blood. The V call is TRBV6-5, the J call TRBJ1-1; D gene ambiguous. The CDR3 region is CASSYAEGNTEAFF. CDR3 nucleotide sequence: TGTGCCAGCAGTTACGCGGAGGGGAACACTGAAGCTTTCTTT.